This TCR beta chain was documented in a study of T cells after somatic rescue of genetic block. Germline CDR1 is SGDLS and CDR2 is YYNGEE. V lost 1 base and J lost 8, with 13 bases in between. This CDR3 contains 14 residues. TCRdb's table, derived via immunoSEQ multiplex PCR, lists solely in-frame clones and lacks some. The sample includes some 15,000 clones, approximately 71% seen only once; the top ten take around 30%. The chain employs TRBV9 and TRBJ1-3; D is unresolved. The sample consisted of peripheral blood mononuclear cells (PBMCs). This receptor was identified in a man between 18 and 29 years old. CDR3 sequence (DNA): TGTGCCAGCAGCGTATCGACCCTTGCCCACACCATATATTTT. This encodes CASSVSTLAHTIYF.